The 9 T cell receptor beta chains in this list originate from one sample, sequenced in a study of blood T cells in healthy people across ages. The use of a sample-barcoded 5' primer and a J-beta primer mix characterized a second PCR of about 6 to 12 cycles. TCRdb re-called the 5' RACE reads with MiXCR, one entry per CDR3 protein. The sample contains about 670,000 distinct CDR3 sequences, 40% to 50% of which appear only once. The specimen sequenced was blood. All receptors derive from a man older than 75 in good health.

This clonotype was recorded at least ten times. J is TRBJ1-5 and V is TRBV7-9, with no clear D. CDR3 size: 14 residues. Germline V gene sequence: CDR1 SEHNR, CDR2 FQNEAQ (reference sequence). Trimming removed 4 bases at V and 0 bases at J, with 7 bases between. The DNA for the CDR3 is TGTGCCAGCAGCTCTCTTAATAGCAATCAGCCCCAGCATTTT. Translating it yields CASSSLNSNQPQHF.

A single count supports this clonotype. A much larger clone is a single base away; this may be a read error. The CDR3 nucleotides read TGTGCCAGCAGCTCGGACTTCGCAGATACGCAGTATTTT. Translating it yields CASSSDFADTQYF. The rearrangement joins TRBV7-2 to TRBJ2-3, with TRBD2 as a possible D gene (5 bases). This CDR3 contains 13 residues. V lost 4 bases, J lost 4 bases, and 9 bases lay in between. Germline CDR1 and CDR2: SGHTA and FQGNSA.

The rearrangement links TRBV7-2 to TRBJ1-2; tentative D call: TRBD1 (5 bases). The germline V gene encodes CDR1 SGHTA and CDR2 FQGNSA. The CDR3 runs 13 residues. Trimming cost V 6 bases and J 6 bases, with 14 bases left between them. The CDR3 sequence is CASSPPGSHGYTF. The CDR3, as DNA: TGTGCCAGCAGTCCCCCAGGGTCCCATGGCTACACCTTC.

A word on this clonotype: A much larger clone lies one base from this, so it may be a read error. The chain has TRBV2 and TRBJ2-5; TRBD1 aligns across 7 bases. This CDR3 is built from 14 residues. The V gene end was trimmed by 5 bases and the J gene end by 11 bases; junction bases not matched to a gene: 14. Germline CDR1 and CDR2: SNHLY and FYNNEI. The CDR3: CASSWGTDRYKQYF. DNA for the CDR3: TGTGCCAGCAGTTGGGGGACAGACCGATACAAGCAGTACTTC.

The CDR3 DNA follows: TGCAGTGCTAGGGGGGACCACTCCTACAATGAGCAGTTCTTC. Protein product: CSARGDHSYNEQFF. The rearrangement links TRBV20-1 to TRBJ2-1; D may correspond to TRBD1 or TRBD2 (5 bases each). Germline CDR1 reads DFQATT; CDR2 reads SNEGSKA (reference sequence). V shed 3 bases and J shed 0 bases, with 9 bases lying between them. The CDR3 spans 14 residues.

The CDR3 bases are TGCGCCAGCAGCCAAGACATAGGACAGGGCTACGAGCAGTACTTC. Its translation: CASSQDIGQGYEQYF. The gene calls are TRBV4-3 and TRBJ2-7, with 8 positions matching TRBD1. V lost 0 bases and J lost 3; bases outside the gene matches: 4. The CDR3 consists of 15 residues. Germline-derived CDR1 and CDR2 are LGHNA and YSLEER.

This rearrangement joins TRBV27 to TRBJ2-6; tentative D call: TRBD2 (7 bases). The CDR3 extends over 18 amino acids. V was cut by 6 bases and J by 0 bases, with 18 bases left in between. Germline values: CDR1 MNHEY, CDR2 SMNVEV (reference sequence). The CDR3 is CASRLRGGTSSGANVLTF. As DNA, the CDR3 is TGTGCCAGCAGGCTGAGGGGGGGTACGAGCTCTGGGGCCAACGTCCTGACTTTC. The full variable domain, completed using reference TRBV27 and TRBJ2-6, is EAQVTQNPRYLITVTGKKLTVTCSQNMNHEYMSWYRQDPGLGLRQIYYSMNVEVTDKGDVPEGYKVSRKEKRNFPLILESPSPNQTSLYFCASRLRGGTSSGANVLTFGAGSRLTVL.

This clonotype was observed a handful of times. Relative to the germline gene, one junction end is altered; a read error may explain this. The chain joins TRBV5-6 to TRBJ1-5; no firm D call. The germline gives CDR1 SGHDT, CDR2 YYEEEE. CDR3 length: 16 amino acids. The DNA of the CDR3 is TGTGCTAGCAGCTTGGTGGTGAGGTACAGCAATCAGCCCCAGCATTTT. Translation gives CASSLVVRYSNQPQHF. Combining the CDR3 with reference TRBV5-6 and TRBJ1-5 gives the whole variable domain DAGVTQSPTHLIKTRGQQVTLRCSPKSGHDTVSWYQQALGQGPQFIFQYYEEEERQRGNFPDRFSGHQFPNYSSELNVNALLLGDSALYLCASSLVVRYSNQPQHFGDGTRLSIL.

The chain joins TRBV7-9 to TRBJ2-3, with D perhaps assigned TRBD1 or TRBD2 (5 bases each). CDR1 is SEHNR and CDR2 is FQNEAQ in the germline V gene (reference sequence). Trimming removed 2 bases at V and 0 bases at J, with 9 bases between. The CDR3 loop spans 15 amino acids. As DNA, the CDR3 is TGTGCCAGCAGCTTACCGAGGGGTAGCACAGATACGCAGTATTTT. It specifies CASSLPRGSTDTQYF.